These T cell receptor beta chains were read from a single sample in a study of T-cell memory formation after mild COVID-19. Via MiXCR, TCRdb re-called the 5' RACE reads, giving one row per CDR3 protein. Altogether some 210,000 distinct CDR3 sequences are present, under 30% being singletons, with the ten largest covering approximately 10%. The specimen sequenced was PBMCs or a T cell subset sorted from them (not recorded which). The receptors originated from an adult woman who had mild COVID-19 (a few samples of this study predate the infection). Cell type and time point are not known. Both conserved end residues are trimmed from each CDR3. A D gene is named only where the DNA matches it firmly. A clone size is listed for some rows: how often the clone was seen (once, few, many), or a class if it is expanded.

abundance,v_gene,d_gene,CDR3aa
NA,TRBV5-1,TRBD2,ASSSYSGRQETQY
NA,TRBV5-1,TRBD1,ASSPSGQSNGYT
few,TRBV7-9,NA,ASSFGRQASNQPQH
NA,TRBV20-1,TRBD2,SARDGLAGVETQY
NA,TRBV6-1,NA,ASSPGGTVQETQY
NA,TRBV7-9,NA,ASSGGSGGLTARGEQF
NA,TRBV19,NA,ASSIEGAEANVLT
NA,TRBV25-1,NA,ASSDFGQSLQETQY
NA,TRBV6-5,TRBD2,ASMIGSGILNEQF
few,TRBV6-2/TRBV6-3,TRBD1,ASSYTSGQENTEAF
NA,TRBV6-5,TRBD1,ASSYSGQSYEQY
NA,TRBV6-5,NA,ASSYSRPLDRGYT
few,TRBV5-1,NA,ASSLWGYNEQF
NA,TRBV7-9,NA,ASSLAQGLQAF
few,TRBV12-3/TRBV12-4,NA,ASSFDEKLF
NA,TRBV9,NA,ASSVGGENTIY
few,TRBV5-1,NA,ASSPRAASNTEAF
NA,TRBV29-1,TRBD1,SVRQGASNEQF
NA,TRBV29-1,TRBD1,SVYGTGGSEQY
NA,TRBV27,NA,ASSLLGGTDTQY
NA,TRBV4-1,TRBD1,ASSQVVGQGVYNSPLH
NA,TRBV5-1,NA,ASSLGGRDEQF
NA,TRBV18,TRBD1,ASSPTGQGGYEQY
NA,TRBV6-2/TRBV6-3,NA,ASSYKGETQY
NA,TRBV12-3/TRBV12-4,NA,ASSSLIGQINYGYT
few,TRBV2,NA,ASSNTRNRQETQY
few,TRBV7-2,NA,ASSLVASRNNEQF
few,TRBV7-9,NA,ASHLGGNYGYT
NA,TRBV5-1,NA,ASSLDDAIMNTEAF
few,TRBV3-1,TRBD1,ASSPRTGRYEQY
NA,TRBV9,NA,ASSVGASSYEQY
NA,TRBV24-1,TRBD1,ATRTGGCEQY
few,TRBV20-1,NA,SARKVQGNTEAF
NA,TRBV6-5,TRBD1,ASSYSYRGGEAF
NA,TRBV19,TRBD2,ASSITPGLASSLGDEQF
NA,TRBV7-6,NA,ASSLPSGSTDTQY
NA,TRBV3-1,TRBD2,ASSQDGVAGETQY
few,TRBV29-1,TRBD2,SVDLAGKPYEQY
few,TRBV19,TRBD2,ASSTIAGASYEQY
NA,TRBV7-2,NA,ASSLGQKRTHEQF
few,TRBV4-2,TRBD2,ASSQASLPGLAGSETQY
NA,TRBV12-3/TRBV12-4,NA,ASSLGLLQETQY
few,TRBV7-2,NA,ASSHRTGITDTQY
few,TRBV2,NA,ASRMTVNTEAF
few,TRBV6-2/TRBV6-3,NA,ASSYRRNTEAF
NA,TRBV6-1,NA,ASSTAKRGGLRHNEQF
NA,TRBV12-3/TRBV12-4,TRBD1,ASSFGQGARMKNIQY
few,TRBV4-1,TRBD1,ASSHNAGQAFSGTDTQY
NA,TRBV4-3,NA,ASSQGEGEGGTEAF
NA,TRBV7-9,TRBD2,ASSSTSGLAGENTGELF
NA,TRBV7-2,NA,ASSLAFRGRNQPQH
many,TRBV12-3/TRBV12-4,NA,ASSFRDTQY
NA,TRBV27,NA,ASSLTTGGVKRVEQY
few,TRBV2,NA,ASKGFTDTQY
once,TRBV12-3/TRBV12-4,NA,ASSLRGGSTEAF
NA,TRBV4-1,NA,ASSQVEGIAEAF
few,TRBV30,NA,AWSSYTGELF
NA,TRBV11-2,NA,ASIKLDTGELF
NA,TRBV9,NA,ASSDLSYNEQF
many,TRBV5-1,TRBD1,ASSLSGGAEETQY